What follows are 3 T cell receptor beta chains derived from one specimen sequenced in a study of T cell changes during pregnancy in multiple sclerosis. Repertoires were generated with immunoSEQ multiplex PCR, while TCRdb's copy carries only in-frame clones and drops some. Among 35,000 to 55,000 clones listed, around 93% were seen once. The sample in question was CD4+ T cells from peripheral blood mononuclear cells, obtained in the third trimester of pregnancy. Receptors were obtained from a female donor with multiple sclerosis, enrolled in a pregnancy study.

This chain uses TRBV5-1 with TRBJ2-1; 12 positions agree with TRBD2. This CDR3 has 16 amino acids. CDR1 and CDR2 from the germline V gene are SGHRS and YFSETQ. V trimming: 4 bases; J trimming: 6 bases; junction bases outside the gene matches: 8. CDR3: CASSRRLAGVGNEQFF. The CDR3 DNA reads as TGCGCCAGCAGCCGCAGACTAGCGGGAGTGGGCAATGAGCAGTTCTTC. The full variable domain, with the rest looked up from reference TRBV5-1 and TRBJ2-1, is KAGVTQTPRYLIKTRGQQVTLSCSPISGHRSVSWYQQTPGQGLQFLFEYFSETQRNKGNFPGRFSGRQFSNSRSEMNVSTLELGDSALYLCASSRRLAGVGNEQFFGPGTRLTVL.

The chain joins TRBV6-6 to TRBJ1-4; 8 bases align to TRBD1. Germline V CDR1 and CDR2: MNHNY, SVGAGI (reference sequence). V lost 5 bases to trimming and J lost 0 bases; unmatched junction nucleotides: 5. The CDR3 sequence is 16 residues long. The CDR3: CASSGSTGATNEKLFF. As DNA, the CDR3 is TGTGCCAGCAGTGGATCGACAGGGGCAACTAATGAAAAACTGTTTTTT.

The genes are TRBV18 and TRBJ1-1; D not certain. V was shortened by 4 bases and J by 4 bases, with 10 bases between the two germline ends. The CDR3 has 13 residues. Germline V gene data show CDR1 as KGHSH and CDR2 as LQKENI. In DNA form, the CDR3 reads TGTGCCAGCTCACAGGGAGCGGGCACTGAAGCTTTCTTT. Its translation: CASSQGAGTEAFF. Combining the CDR3 with reference TRBV18 and TRBJ1-1 gives the whole variable domain NAGVMQNPRHLVRRRGQEARLRCSPMKGHSHVYWYRQLPEEGLKFMVYLQKENIIDESGMPKERFSAEFPKEGPSILRIQQVVRGDSAAYFCASSQGAGTEAFFGQGTRLTVV.